This passage covers 20 T cell receptor beta chains from one sample sequenced in a study of shared clonotypes between healthy human individuals. Repertoires were generated with immunoSEQ multiplex PCR, while TCRdb's copy carries only in-frame clones and drops some. The sample includes around 510,000 clones, 70% to 80% of them seen just once. Input material: PBMCs. All receptors come from a woman aged 40-49 years in good health. Some clones in this sample may be carry-over from other donors' samples.

The chain joins TRBV5-3 to TRBJ2-5; 11 nucleotides align to TRBD2. TRBV5-3 is an ORF for which the function is uncertain. The ends lost 3 bases at V and 5 bases at J; junction bases unmatched: 6. This CDR3 spans 15 amino acids. The CDR3 DNA reads TGTGCCAGAAGCTCACTAGCGGGAGACTTGGAGACCCAGTACTTC. Amino acids: CARSSLAGDLETQYF.

This clone was seen only once. The chain joins TRBV5-4 to TRBJ1-2; 10 bases map to TRBD1. Germline assignment: CDR1 SGHNT and CDR2 YYREEE (reference sequence). The CDR3 loop spans 14 amino acids. Losses at the gene ends were 4 bases for V and 8 bases for J; bases not matched to a gene: 8. The CDR3 DNA reads as TGTGCCAGCAGCCAGACAGGGGGCGGTTGGGGCTACACCTTC. It yields the protein CASSQTGGGWGYTF.

The chain joins TRBV6-1 to TRBJ1-5; D not resolved. The CDR3 covers 14 residues. Per the germline V gene, CDR1 is MNHNS and CDR2 is SASEGT. Trimming cost V 2 bases and J 2 bases, with 7 bases left between them. The chain's CDR3 is CASSERLGNQPQHF. Here the CDR3 DNA reads TGTGCCAGCAGTGAACGGCTTGGCAATCAGCCCCAGCATTTT.

Comments on this clone: An end of the junction differs from the germline gene, which may be a read error. The chain is built from TRBV5-1 and TRBJ1-2; 8 bases are a match to TRBD1. Germline assignment: CDR1 SGHRS and CDR2 YFSETQ. The CDR3 runs to 14 residues. As DNA, the CDR3 is TGCGCCGGCAGCACTGGACAGGGAATCTATGGCTACACCTTC. Translation: CAGSTGQGIYGYTF.

The sample holds one count of this clone. The chain joins TRBV19 to TRBJ2-1; D remains unclear. Germline CDR1 and CDR2: LNHDA and SQIVND (reference sequence). The CDR3 is made up of 11 amino acids. V lost 6 bases and J 9 bases, leaving 9 bases between the germline ends. The CDR3 loop is CASSLGIEQFF. The CDR3 coding sequence is TGTGCCAGTAGCTTAGGCATTGAGCAGTTCTTC.

The V gene is TRBV28, the J gene TRBJ1-2; D not certain. Germline V lookup: CDR1 MDHEN, CDR2 SYDVKM. V lost 6 bases, J lost 6 bases, and 17 bases lay in between. This CDR3 has 14 residues. This chain's CDR3 is CASSTPARINGYTF. For the CDR3, the DNA is TGTGCCAGCAGCACGCCGGCGCGGATCAATGGCTACACCTTC.

This clone was detected only once. The V gene is TRBV7-2, the J gene TRBJ2-3; 11 nucleotides align to TRBD2. Germline CDR1 reads SGHTA; CDR2 reads FQGNSA. V lost 1 base to trimming and J lost 6 bases; unmatched junction nucleotides: 6. This CDR3 comprises 16 residues. CDR3 residues: CASSLEVAGGPDTQYF. DNA of the CDR3: TGTGCCAGCAGCTTAGAGGTAGCGGGAGGGCCCGATACGCAGTATTTT.

This clone showed up just a few times. The final CDR3 position lacks the conserved phenylalanine or tryptophan, pointing to a likely read error. The limits of the CDR3 on the DNA are not certain, so only TCRdb's listed CDR3 is given. The V and J genes are TRBV6-1 and TRBJ2-7; the D call of TRBD2 is as the table states it, not checked on the DNA. With termini counted, the CDR3 has 13 amino acids. CDR1 MNHNS and CDR2 SASEGT come from the germline V gene. The CDR3 here is CASSPLAGGVAGL.

The chain couples TRBV19 to TRBJ2-2; 12 nucleotides align to TRBD1. CDR1 is LNHDA, CDR2 SQIVND, per germline (reference sequence). This CDR3 has 18 amino acids. Germline trimming cut 6 bases from V and 4 bases from J; bases unmatched to any gene: 12. CDR3 sequence reads: CASSHLRGTGGVTGELFF. The CDR3 DNA is TGTGCCAGTAGCCACCTAAGAGGGACAGGGGGCGTCACCGGGGAGCTGTTTTTT.

The chain links TRBV30 to TRBJ1-1, with unresolved D. V was trimmed by 4 bases and J by 3 bases, leaving 6 bases between them. Germline V gene data show CDR1 as GTSNPN and CDR2 as SVGIG (reference sequence). This CDR3 is 11 amino acids long. The CDR3 reads CAWNSDTEAFF. CDR3 DNA: TGTGCCTGGAATAGTGACACTGAAGCTTTCTTT.

The genes are TRBV28 and TRBJ2-7; weak D call: TRBD2 (5 bases). Germline-derived CDR1 and CDR2 are MDHEN and SYDVKM. Trimming pared 6 bases from V and 2 bases from J, leaving 11 bases between. CDR3 size: 13 residues. The CDR3 DNA reads TGTGCCAGCAGGCTAGCTCAGGCCTACGAGCAGTACTTC. Amino acid sequence: CASRLAQAYEQYF.

The CDR3 nucleotides are TGTGCCAGCAGTGCGACTAGAAGGGGAGAGACCCAGTACTTC. It is translated as CASSATRRGETQYF. The chain carries TRBV6-1 and TRBJ2-5; possible D gene TRBD2, 6 bases. Looked up from germline, CDR1 is MNHNS and CDR2 is SASEGT. With 4 bases removed from V and 4 bases from J, the gap between germline ends came to 13 bases. This CDR3 is built from 14 residues.

The chain recombines TRBV10-2 with TRBJ2-2, with 8 bases fitting TRBD2. The CDR3 length is 16 residues. The V gene's germline CDR1 is WSHSY and CDR2 SAAADI. The V gene end was trimmed by 6 bases and the J gene end by 5 bases; junction bases not matched to a gene: 11. CDR3 in amino acids: CASRELGLGFTGELFF. The DNA of the CDR3 is TGCGCCAGCAGGGAATTGGGACTAGGGTTTACCGGGGAGCTGTTTTTT.

The genes are TRBV6-1 and TRBJ2-1; the D gene could be TRBD1 or TRBD2 (6 bases each). The CDR3 has 18 residues. Germline CDR1 and CDR2: MNHNS and SASEGT. V shed 2 bases and J shed 3 bases, with 20 bases lying between them. The CDR3 region has the DNA TGTGCCAGCAGTGAAAATCGCCAACGAGGGGGGATCTACAATGAGCAGTTCTTC. Protein: CASSENRQRGGIYNEQFF.

The J gene is TRBJ2-1, the V gene TRBV11-2, with D possibly being TRBD1 (6 bases). Germline assignment: CDR1 SGHAT and CDR2 FQNNGV. This CDR3 is 13 amino acids long. Trimming took 1 base from V and 8 from J, leaving 9 bases between them. The DNA of the CDR3 is TGTGCCAGCAGCTTAGCACAGGGTTATGAGCAGTTCTTC. This gives the protein CASSLAQGYEQFF.

This sequence joins TRBV10-3 and TRBJ2-5; 7 positions match TRBD2. The V gene's germline CDR1 is ENHRY and CDR2 SYGVKD. CDR3 length equals 13 residues. The V gene end was trimmed by 6 bases and the J gene end by 1 base; junction bases not matched to a gene: 2. In nucleotides, the CDR3 is TGTGCCATCAGGGGGGGGGTCCAAGAGACCCAGTACTTC. Encoded protein: CAIRGGVQETQYF.

The chain has TRBV11-2 and TRBJ2-3, with 12 bases identical to TRBD1. The J segment lost 6 bases and the V segment lost 6 bases, leaving 7 bases of the junction unmatched. The CDR3 is 15 residues long. Germline V CDR1 and CDR2: SGHAT, FQNNGV. The CDR3 DNA follows: TGTGCCAGCAGTACCGGGACAGGGGGCTTGGATACGCAGTATTTT. Translating gives CASSTGTGGLDTQYF. Full variable domain (outside the CDR3, taken from reference TRBV11-2 and TRBJ2-3): EAGVAQSPRYKIIEKRQSVAFWCNPISGHATLYWYQQILGQGPKLLIQFQNNGVVDDSQLPKDRFSAERLKGVDSTLKIQPAKLEDSAVYLCASSTGTGGLDTQYFGPGTRLTVL.

This clone occurred a few times. With only one base between it and a far larger clone, this is likely a read error. The V call is TRBV6-5, the J call TRBJ1-6; weak D call: TRBD1 (5 bases). This CDR3 spans 16 amino acids. Per germline, CDR1 MNHEY and CDR2 SVGAGI. The CDR3 loop reads CASSYGGGIHNPPLHF. CDR3 bases: TGTGCCAGCAGTTACGGGGGTGGGATCCATAATCCACCCCTCCACTTT.

In this sample, this clone turned up many times. Here the CDR3 reads CASSPSGIAYNEQFF. CDR3 sequence (DNA): TGTGCCAGTAGCCCTAGCGGCATCGCCTACAATGAGCAGTTCTTC. The chain has TRBV19 and TRBJ2-1, with 7 positions matching TRBD2. The CDR3 is 15 amino acids. The J segment lost 2 bases and the V segment lost 6 bases, leaving 7 bases of the junction unmatched. The germline V gene has CDR1 LNHDA and CDR2 SQIVND (reference sequence).

The chain is built from TRBV10-3 and TRBJ2-5, with D possibly being TRBD1 (6 bases). This CDR3 spans 14 amino acids. The V gene lost 6 bases and the J gene lost 6 bases, with 17 bases spanning the gap. Germline CDR1 reads ENHRY; CDR2 reads SYGVKD. This CDR3 reads CAISGSDRRKTQYF. DNA for the CDR3: TGTGCCATCAGCGGATCCGACAGGCGGAAGACCCAGTACTTC.